This T cell receptor (beta chain) was sequenced in a study of T cell responses to AZD1222 COVID-19 vaccine. Germline lookup yields CDR1 SGHTA and CDR2 FQGTGA. Trimming took 2 bases from V and 5 from J; bases not matched to a gene: 3. This CDR3 has 14 amino acids. Sequenced by immunoSEQ multiplex PCR; TCRdb stores in-frame clones only, minus some. This repertoire shows 120,000 or so clones, roughly 91% found once; its top ten account for 3.5%. About this clone itself: Its antigen is unknown.

General study results and limits: Recipients of two AZD1222 doses showed rising Spike-specific TCR breadth and depth. Targets within unmutated variant regions were reportedly found for nearly half of spike-specific TCRs. Clonal diversity was possibly underestimated, and white British individuals and females predominated among donors.

This rearrangement joins TRBV7-3 to TRBJ2-3; 8 positions match TRBD2. This clonotype originated in an adult who received the AZD1222 COVID-19 vaccine. The material was peripheral blood, obtained 28 days after the second AZD1222 dose. The chain's CDR3 is CASSLAGGGDTQYF. CDR3 bases: TGTGCCAGCAGCTTAGCGGGAGGCGGAGATACGCAGTATTTT.